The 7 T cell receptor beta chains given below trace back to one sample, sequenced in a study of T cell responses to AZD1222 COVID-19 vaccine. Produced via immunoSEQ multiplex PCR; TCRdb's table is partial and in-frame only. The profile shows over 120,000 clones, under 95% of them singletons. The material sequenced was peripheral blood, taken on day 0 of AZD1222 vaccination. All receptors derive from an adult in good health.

The CDR3 sequence is CATSRGTPDTQYF. The CDR3, as DNA: TGTGCCACCAGCAGAGGGACACCTGATACGCAGTATTTT. The chain uses TRBV15 and TRBJ2-3; D possibly corresponds to TRBD1 (5 bases). Trimming took 1 base from V and 6 from J, leaving 8 bases between them. CDR1 LNHNV and CDR2 YYDKDF come from the germline V gene (reference sequence). The CDR3 length is 13 residues.

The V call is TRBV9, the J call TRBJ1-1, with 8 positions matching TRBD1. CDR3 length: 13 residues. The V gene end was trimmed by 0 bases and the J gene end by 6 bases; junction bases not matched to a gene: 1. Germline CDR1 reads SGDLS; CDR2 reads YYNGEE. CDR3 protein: CASSVGQGPEAFF. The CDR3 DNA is TGTGCCAGCAGCGTAGGACAGGGGCCTGAAGCTTTCTTT.

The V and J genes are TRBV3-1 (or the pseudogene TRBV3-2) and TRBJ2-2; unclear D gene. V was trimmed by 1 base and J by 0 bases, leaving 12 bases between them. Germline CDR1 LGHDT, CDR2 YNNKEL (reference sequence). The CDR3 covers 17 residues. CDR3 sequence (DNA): TGTGCCAGCAGCCAAGTATACTCGTTCGCGAACACCGGGGAGCTGTTTTTT. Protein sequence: CASSQVYSFANTGELFF.

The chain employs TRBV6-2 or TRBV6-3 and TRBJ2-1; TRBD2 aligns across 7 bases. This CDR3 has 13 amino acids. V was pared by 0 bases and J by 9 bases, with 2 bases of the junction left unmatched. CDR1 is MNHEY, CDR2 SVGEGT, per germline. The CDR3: CASSYSSGVEQFF. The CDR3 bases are TGTGCCAGCAGTTACTCGAGCGGGGTTGAGCAGTTCTTC.

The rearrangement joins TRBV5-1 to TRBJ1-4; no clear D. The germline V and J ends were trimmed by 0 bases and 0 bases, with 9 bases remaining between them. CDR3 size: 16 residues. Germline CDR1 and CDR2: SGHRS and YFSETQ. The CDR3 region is CASSLDRFATNEKLFF. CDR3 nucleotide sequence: TGCGCCAGCAGCTTGGACAGATTTGCAACTAATGAAAAACTGTTTTTT.

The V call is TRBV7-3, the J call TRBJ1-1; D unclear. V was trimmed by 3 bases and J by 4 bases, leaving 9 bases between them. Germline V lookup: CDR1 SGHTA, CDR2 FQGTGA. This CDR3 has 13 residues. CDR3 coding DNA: TGTGCCAGCAGCTTTGGGGAGACCACTGAAGCTTTCTTT. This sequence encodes CASSFGETTEAFF.

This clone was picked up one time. The CDR3 bases are TGTGCCAGCGCTATGACAGAATATGATAATGAAAAACTGTTTTTT. This gives the protein CASAMTEYDNEKLFF. J is TRBJ1-4 and V is TRBV27; possibly TRBD1 for D (5 bases). CDR1 and CDR2 (germline): MNHEY, SMNVEV (reference sequence). This CDR3 region has 15 residues. Trimming cost V 8 bases and J 4 bases, with 17 bases left between them.